This T cell receptor (beta chain) was profiled in a study of T cells in Graves' hyperthyroidism and ophthalmopathy. The sample holds many counts of this clonotype. The germline gives CDR1 WSHSY, CDR2 SAAADI. The CDR3 is made up of 15 amino acids. V lost 4 bases to trimming and J lost 5 bases; unmatched junction nucleotides: 2. RNA transcripts served as the template for amplifying TCR beta CDR3 regions. The HTBI primer set served for first-round RT-PCR of the TCR CDR3. Each CDR3 protein is one row after TCRdb ran MiXCR on the multiplex PCR reads. The data hold nearly 750,000 distinct CDR3 sequences, with around 40% observed a single time.

The clonotype was recovered from a woman aged 40 to 50 with Graves' hyperthyroidism. V gene TRBV10-2 combines with J gene TRBJ1-4; TRBD1 matches at 12 bases. Sequencing was carried out using blood. CDR3 residues: CASSAGTGGNEKLFF. CDR3 in DNA: TGCGCCAGCAGTGCCGGGACAGGGGGCAATGAAAAACTGTTTTTT.